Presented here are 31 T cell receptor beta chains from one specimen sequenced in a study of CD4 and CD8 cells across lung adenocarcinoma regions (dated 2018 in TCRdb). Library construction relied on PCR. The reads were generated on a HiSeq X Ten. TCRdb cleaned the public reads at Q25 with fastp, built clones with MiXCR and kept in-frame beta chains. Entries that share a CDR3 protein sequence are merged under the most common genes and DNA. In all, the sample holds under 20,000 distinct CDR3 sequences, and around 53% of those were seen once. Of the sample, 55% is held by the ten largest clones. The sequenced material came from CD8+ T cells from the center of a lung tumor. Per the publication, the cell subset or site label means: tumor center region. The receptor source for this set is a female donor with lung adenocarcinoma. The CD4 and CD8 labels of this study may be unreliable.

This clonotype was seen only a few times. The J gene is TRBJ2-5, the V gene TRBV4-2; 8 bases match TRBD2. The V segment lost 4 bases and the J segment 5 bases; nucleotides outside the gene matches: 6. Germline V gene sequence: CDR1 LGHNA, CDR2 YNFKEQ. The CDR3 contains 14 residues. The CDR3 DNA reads TGTGCCAGCAGCCCTATAGCGGGGCAGGAGACCCAGTACTTC. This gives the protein CASSPIAGQETQYF.

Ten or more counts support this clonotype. CDR3 DNA: TGTGCCAGCAGGGCTCGAGGATGGAACACTGAAGCTTTCTTT. It encodes CASRARGWNTEAFF. The rearrangement joins TRBV27 to TRBJ1-1, with D unresolved. V dropped 6 bases and J dropped 1 base, with 12 bases sitting between them. The CDR3 consists of 14 residues. CDR1 and CDR2 (germline): MNHEY, SMNVEV (reference sequence).

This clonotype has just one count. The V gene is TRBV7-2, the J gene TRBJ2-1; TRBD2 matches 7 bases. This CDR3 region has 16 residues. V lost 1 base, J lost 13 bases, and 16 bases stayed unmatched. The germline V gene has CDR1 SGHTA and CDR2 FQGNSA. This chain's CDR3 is CASSLDATTSRETQFF. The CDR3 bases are TGTGCCAGCAGCTTAGATGCCACCACCTCGCGGGAGACCCAGTTCTTC.

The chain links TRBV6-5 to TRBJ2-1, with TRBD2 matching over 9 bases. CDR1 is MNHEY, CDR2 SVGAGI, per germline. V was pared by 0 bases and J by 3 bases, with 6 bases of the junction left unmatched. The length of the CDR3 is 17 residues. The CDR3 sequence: CASSYSLSGRFYNEQFF. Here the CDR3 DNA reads TGTGCCAGCAGTTACTCCCTAAGCGGGAGGTTCTACAATGAGCAGTTCTTC.

The CDR3 DNA reads TGTGCCAGCAGTTACGGGGAGGGCCTGGATACGCAGTATTTT. The encoded protein is CASSYGEGLDTQYF. The rearrangement links TRBV6-2 or TRBV6-3 to TRBJ2-3, with 7 positions matching TRBD2. Unmatched junction bases numbered 5, after V lost 2 bases and J lost 6 bases. Germline V CDR1 and CDR2: MNHEY, SVGEGT. CDR3 length: 14 residues.

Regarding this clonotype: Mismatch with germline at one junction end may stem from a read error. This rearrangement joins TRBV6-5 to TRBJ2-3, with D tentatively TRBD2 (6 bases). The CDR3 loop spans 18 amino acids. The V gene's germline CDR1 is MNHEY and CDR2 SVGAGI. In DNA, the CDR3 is TGTGCCAGCAGTTGCGCGGGCTCCGGGAGAAGTGACACAGATACGCAGTATTTC. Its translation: CASSCAGSGRSDTDTQYF.

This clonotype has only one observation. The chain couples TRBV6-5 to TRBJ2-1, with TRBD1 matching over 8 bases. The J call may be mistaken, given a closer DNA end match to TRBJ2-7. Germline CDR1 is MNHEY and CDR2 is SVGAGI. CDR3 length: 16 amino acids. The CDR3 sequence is CASSLTPGGASYEQYF. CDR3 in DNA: TGTGCCAGCAGTTTAACACCAGGGGGCGCCTCCTACGAGCAGTACTTC.

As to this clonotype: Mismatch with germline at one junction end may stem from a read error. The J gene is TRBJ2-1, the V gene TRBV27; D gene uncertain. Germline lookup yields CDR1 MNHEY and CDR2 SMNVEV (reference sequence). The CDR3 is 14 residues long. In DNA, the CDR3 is TGTGCCAGCAGTTACCTGGACGACCCCCTTGGGCAGTTTTTT. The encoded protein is CASSYLDDPLGQFF.

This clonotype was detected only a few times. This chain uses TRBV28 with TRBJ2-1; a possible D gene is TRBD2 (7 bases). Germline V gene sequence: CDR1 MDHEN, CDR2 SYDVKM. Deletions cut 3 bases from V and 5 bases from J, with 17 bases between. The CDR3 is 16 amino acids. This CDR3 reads CASSFPPAGADNEQFF. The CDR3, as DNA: TGTGCCAGCAGTTTCCCCCCCGCGGGGGCCGACAATGAGCAGTTCTTC.

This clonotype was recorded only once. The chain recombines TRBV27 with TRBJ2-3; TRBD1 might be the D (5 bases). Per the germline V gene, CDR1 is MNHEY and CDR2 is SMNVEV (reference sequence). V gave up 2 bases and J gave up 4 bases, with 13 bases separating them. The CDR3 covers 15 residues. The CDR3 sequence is CASSLGAVFADTQYF. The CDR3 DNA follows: TGTGCCAGCAGTTTAGGGGCAGTTTTTGCAGATACGCAGTATTTT.

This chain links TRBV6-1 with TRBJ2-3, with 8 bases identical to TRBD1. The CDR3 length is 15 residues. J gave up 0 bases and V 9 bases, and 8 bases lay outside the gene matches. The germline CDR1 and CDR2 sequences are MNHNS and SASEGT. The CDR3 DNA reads TGTGCCAGGGGCCACCAGGGGGCGAGCACAGATACGCAGTATTTT. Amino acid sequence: CARGHQGASTDTQYF.

The CDR3: CASSSWLRGTNTQYF. The CDR3 DNA is TGTGCCAGCAGTTCGTGGTTAAGGGGCACAAACACGCAGTACTTC. The chain couples TRBV27 to TRBJ2-4; tentatively, D is TRBD1 (5 bases). V lost 4 bases to trimming and J lost 13 bases, with 23 bases between them. The CDR3 is 15 residues long. CDR1 and CDR2 from the germline V gene are MNHEY and SMNVEV (reference sequence).

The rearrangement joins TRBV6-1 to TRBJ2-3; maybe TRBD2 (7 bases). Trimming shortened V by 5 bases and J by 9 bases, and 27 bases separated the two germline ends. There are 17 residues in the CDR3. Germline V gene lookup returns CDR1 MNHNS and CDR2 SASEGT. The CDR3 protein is CASSRGLGGGVEETQYF. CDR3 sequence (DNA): TGTGCCAGCAGTCGGGGGCTAGGGGGAGGGGTGGAAGAGACGCAGTATTTT.

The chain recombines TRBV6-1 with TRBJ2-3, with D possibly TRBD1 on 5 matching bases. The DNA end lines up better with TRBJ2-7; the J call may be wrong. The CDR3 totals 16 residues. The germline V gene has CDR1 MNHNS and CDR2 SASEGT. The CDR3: CASRELGITGPDTQYF. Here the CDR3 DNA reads TGTGCCAGCAGGGAATTAGGGATTACAGGCCCAGATACGCAGTACTTC.

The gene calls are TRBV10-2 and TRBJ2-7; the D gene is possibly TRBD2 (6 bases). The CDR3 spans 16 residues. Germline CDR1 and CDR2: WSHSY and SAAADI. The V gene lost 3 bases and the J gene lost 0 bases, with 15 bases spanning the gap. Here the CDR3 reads CASSDPAGSNSYEQYF. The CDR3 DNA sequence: TGCGCCAGCAGTGACCCGGCGGGGTCTAACTCCTACGAGCAGTACTTC.

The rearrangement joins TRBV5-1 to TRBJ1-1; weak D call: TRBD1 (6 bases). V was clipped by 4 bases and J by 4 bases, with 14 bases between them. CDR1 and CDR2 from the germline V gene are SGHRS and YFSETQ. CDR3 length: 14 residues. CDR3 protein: CASSLSGTITEAFF. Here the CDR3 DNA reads TGCGCCAGCAGCCTGTCCGGGACAATCACTGAAGCTTTCTTT.

The chain's CDR3 is CASRRGLSTGTDTQYF. In nucleotides, the CDR3 is TGTGCCAGCAGGAGGGGACTCTCGACGGGCACAGATACGCAGTATTTT. The chain carries TRBV10-3 and TRBJ2-3; perhaps TRBD2 as D (6 bases). Germline CDR1 reads ENHRY; CDR2 reads SYGVKD. With 10 bases removed from V and 1 base from J, the gap between germline ends came to 21 bases. The CDR3 is made up of 16 amino acids.

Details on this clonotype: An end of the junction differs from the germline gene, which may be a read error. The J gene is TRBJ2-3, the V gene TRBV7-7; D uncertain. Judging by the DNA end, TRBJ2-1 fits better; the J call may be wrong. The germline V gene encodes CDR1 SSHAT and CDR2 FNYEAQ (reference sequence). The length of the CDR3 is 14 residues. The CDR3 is CASSLGLESNEQFF. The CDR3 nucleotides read TGTGCTAGCAGCTTAGGGCTGGAGTCCAATGAGCAGTTCTTC.

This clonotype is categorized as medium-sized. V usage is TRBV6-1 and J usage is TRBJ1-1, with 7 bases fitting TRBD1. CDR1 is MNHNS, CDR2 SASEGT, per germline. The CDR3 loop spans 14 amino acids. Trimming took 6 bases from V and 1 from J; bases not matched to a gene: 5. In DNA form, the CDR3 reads TGTGCCAGCAGGAGGGACAGTTGGAACACTGAAGCTTTCTTT. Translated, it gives CASRRDSWNTEAFF.

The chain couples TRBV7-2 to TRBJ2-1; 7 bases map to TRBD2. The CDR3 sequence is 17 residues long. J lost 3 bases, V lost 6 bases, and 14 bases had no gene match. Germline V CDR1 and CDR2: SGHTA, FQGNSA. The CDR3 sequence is CASRWGGGGGGYNEQFF. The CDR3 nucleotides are TGTGCCAGCAGGTGGGGGGGGGGGGGGGGGGGCTACAATGAGCAGTTCTTC. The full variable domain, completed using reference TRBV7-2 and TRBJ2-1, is GAGVSQSPSNKVTEKGKDVELRCDPISGHTALYWYRQSLGQGLEFLIYFQGNSAPDKSGLPSDRFSAERTGGSVSTLTIQRTQQEDSAVYLCASRWGGGGGGYNEQFFGPGTRLTVL.

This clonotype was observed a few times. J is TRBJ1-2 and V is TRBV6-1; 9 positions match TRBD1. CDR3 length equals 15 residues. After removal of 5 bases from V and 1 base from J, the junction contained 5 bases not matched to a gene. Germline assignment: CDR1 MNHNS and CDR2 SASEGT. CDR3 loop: CASSPGTGLNYGYTF. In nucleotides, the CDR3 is TGTGCCAGCAGTCCCGGGACAGGGCTTAACTATGGCTACACCTTC.

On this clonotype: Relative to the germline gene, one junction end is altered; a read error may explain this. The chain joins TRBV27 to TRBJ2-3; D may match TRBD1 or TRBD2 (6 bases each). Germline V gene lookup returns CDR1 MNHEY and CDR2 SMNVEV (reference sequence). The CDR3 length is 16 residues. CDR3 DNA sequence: TGTGCCAGCGGGGGGATGGGGGGCCGAGAGCAAGATACGCAGTATTTC. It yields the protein CASGGMGGREQDTQYF.

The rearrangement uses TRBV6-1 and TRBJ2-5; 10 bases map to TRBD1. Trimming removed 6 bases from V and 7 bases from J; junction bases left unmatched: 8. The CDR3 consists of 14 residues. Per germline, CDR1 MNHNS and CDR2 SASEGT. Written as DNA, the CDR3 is TGTGCCAGCAGACGACAGGGGGCATCGGGGACCCAGTACTTC. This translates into CASRRQGASGTQYF.

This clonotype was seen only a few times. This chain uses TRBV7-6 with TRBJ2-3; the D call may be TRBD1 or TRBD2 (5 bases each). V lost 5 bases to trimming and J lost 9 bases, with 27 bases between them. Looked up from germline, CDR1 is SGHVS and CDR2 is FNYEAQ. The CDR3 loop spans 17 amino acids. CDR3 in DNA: TGTGCCAGCAGCCCAGAGTCCGGGGCCCCCCTGGGCGAGACGCAGTATTTT. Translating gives CASSPESGAPLGETQYF. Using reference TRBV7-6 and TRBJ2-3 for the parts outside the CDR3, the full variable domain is GAGVSQSPRYKVTKRGQDVALRCDPISGHVSLYWYRQALGQGPEFLTYFNYEAQQDKSGLPNDRFSAERPEGSISTLTIQRTEQRDSAMYRCASSPESGAPLGETQYFGPGTRLTVL.

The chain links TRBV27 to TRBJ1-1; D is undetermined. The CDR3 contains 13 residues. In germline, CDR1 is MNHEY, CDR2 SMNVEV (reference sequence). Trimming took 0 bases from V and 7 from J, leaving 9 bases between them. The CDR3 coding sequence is TGTGCCAGCAGTTTATCGCAACAGATTGAAGCTTTCTTT. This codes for CASSLSQQIEAFF.

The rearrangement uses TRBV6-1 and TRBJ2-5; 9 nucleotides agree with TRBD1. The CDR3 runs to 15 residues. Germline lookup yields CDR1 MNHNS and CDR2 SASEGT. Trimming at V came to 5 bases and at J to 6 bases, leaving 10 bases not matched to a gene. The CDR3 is CASSIRQGGAKTQYF. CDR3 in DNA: TGTGCCAGCAGTATTAGACAGGGGGGGGCCAAGACCCAGTACTTC.

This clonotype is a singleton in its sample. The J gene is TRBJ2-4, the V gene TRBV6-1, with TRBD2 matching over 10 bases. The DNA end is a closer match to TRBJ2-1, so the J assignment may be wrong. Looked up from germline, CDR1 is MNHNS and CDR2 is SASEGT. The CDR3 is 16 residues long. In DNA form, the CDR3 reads TGTGCCAGCAGAGAGACGAGCGGGAGGGCCTTAAATGAGCAGTTCTTC. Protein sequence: CASRETSGRALNEQFF.

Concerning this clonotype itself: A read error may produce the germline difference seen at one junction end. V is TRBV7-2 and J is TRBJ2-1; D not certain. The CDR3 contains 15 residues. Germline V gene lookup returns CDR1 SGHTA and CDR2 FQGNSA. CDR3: CASRLGHSSYNEQFF. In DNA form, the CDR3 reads TGTGCCAGCAGGTTAGGTCACAGCTCCTACAATGAGCAGTTCTTC.

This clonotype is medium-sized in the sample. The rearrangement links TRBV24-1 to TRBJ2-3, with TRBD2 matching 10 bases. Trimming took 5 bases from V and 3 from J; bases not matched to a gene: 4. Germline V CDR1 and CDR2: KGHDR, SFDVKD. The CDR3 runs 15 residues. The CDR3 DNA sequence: TGTGCCACCAGTGTGTCTAGCGGGAGAACAGATACGCAGTATTTT. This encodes CATSVSSGRTDTQYF.

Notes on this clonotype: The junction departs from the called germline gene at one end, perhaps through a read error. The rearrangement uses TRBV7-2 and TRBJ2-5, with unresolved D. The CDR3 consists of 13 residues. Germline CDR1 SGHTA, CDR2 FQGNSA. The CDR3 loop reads CASSRSAQETQYF. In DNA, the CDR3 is TGTGCCAGCAGCCGTTCTGCCCAAGAGACGCAGTACTTC.

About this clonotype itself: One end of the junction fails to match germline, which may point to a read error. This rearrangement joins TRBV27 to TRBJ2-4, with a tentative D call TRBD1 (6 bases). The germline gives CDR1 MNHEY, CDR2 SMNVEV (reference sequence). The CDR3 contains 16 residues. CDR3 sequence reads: CASTSWGLSAKNMQYF. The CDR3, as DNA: TGTGCCAGCACCTCTTGGGGGCTGAGTGCCAAAAACATGCAGTACTTC.